Listed here are 21 T cell receptor beta chains from one sample, sequenced in a study of PD-1 blockade in classical Hodgkin lymphoma. Autologous stem cell transplantation was followed by relapse in every patient, and brentuximab vedotin exposure varied. The assay was immunoSEQ multiplex PCR, and TCRdb's table has in-frame clones only and misses some. The table includes about 19,000 clones, around 84% detected once. The source material was peripheral blood mononuclear cells (PBMCs), sampled at baseline. All receptors come from a human donor with classical Hodgkin lymphoma.

This chain uses TRBV7-2 with TRBJ1-1, with 7 bases aligning to TRBD1. V dropped 7 bases and J dropped 5; count of bases not matched to a gene: 10. Germline lookup yields CDR1 SGHTA and CDR2 FQGNSA. This CDR3 has 14 residues. The CDR3 sequence is CASIGVAGGTEAFF. The CDR3, as DNA: TGTGCCAGCATCGGCGTCGCAGGGGGGACTGAAGCTTTCTTT. Full variable domain (outside the CDR3, taken from reference TRBV7-2 and TRBJ1-1): GAGVSQSPSNKVTEKGKDVELRCDPISGHTALYWYRQSLGQGLEFLIYFQGNSAPDKSGLPSDRFSAERTGGSVSTLTIQRTQQEDSAVYLCASIGVAGGTEAFFGQGTRLTVV.

V is TRBV7-7 and J is TRBJ2-2; D ambiguous. The CDR3 contains 13 residues. Between the trimmed V and J ends, which lost 5 bases and 3 bases, there was a span of 7 bases. The germline gives CDR1 SSHAT, CDR2 FNYEAQ (reference sequence). The CDR3 DNA is TGTGCCAGCAGCCGGGTAGACACCGGGGAGCTGTTTTTT. Residues: CASSRVDTGELFF.

This clone was detected only a few times. The chain recombines TRBV6-4 with TRBJ2-2; 7 bases agree with TRBD1. CDR1 is MRHNA, CDR2 SNTAGT, per germline. Germline trimming cut 0 bases from V and 4 bases from J; bases unmatched to any gene: 2. This CDR3 region has 15 residues. The CDR3 sequence is CASSDSSGGTGELFF. CDR3 coding DNA: TGTGCCAGCAGTGACTCCTCAGGGGGCACCGGGGAGCTGTTTTTT.

Here the CDR3 DNA reads TGTGCCAGCAGCTTGGGACAGGGGGCAAACTACGAGCAGTACTTC. Translating gives CASSLGQGANYEQYF. The chain joins TRBV13 to TRBJ2-7; 12 bases are shared with TRBD1. V dropped 3 bases and J dropped 3; count of bases not matched to a gene: 3. Per the germline V gene, CDR1 is PRHDT and CDR2 is FYEKMQ (reference sequence). The CDR3 has 15 residues. The variable domain in full, with the rest retrieved from reference TRBV13 and TRBJ2-7, is AAGVIQSPRHLIKEKRETATLKCYPIPRHDTVYWYQQGPGQDPQFLISFYEKMQSDKGSIPDRFSAQQFSDYHSELNMSSLELGDSALYFCASSLGQGANYEQYFGPGTRLTVT.

Concerning this clone: One junction end disagrees with the germline gene, perhaps due to a read error. The chain employs TRBV7-7 and TRBJ1-2; D is ambiguous. This CDR3 has 17 amino acids. Germline V gene lookup returns CDR1 SSHAT and CDR2 FNYEAQ (reference sequence). The CDR3 is CASSLSDRTNEAYGYTF. CDR3 DNA: TGTGCTAGCAGCTTAAGCGATCGGACGAATGAGGCTTATGGCTACACCTTC.

This rearrangement joins TRBV5-8 to TRBJ1-3; no clear D gene. V was shortened by 5 bases and J by 2 bases, with 5 bases between the two germline ends. CDR1 SGHTS and CDR2 YDEGEE come from the germline V gene. The CDR3 spans 12 residues. The CDR3 nucleotides read TGTGCCAGCAGACCTCCTGGAAACACCATATATTTT. This sequence encodes CASRPPGNTIYF. The variable domain in full, with the rest retrieved from reference TRBV5-8 and TRBJ1-3, is EAGVTQSPTHLIKTRGQQATLRCSPISGHTSVYWYQQALGLGLQFLLWYDEGEERNRGNFPPRFSGRQFPNYSSELNVNALELEDSALYLCASRPPGNTIYFGEGSWLTVV.

The J gene is TRBJ1-4, the V gene TRBV5-6; D perhaps matches TRBD1 (5 bases). V dropped 1 base and J dropped 5 bases, with 12 bases sitting between them. The length of the CDR3 is 15 residues. CDR1 is SGHDT, CDR2 YYEEEE, per germline. The CDR3 loop reads CASSLWGTSNEKLFF. The CDR3 DNA reads TGTGCCAGCAGCTTGTGGGGGACGTCCAATGAAAAACTGTTTTTT. Full variable domain (missing parts from reference TRBV5-6 and TRBJ1-4): DAGVTQSPTHLIKTRGQQVTLRCSPKSGHDTVSWYQQALGQGPQFIFQYYEEEERQRGNFPDRFSGHQFPNYSSELNVNALLLGDSALYLCASSLWGTSNEKLFFGSGTQLSVL.

In this sample, this clone turned up a few times. The chain couples TRBV4-3 to TRBJ2-7; D uncertain. The germline gives CDR1 LGHNA, CDR2 YSLEER. V lost 0 bases, J lost 3 bases, and 6 bases lay in between. The CDR3 is 13 residues long. CDR3 in amino acids: CASSQDTNYEQYF. In nucleotides, the CDR3 is TGCGCCAGCAGCCAAGACACAAACTACGAGCAGTACTTC.

V and J are TRBV7-2 and TRBJ2-3; unclear D gene. V lost 8 bases and J 5 bases, leaving 5 bases between the germline ends. The CDR3 sequence is 10 residues long. Germline V gene data show CDR1 as SGHTA and CDR2 as FQGNSA. The CDR3 bases are TGTGCCAGCGCCGGAGATACGCAGTATTTT. Translating it yields CASAGDTQYF.

The chain couples TRBV4-2 to TRBJ2-1; 12 nucleotides agree with TRBD2. Germline CDR1 and CDR2: LGHNA and YNFKEQ. The length of the CDR3 is 17 residues. V was pared by 4 bases and J by 6 bases, with 10 bases of the junction left unmatched. The CDR3 loop is CASSPGLAGSGSNEQFF. CDR3 DNA sequence: TGTGCCAGCAGCCCAGGACTAGCGGGGAGCGGAAGCAATGAGCAGTTCTTC.

The genes are TRBV7-6 and TRBJ2-2; 7 positions agree with TRBD2. CDR1 and CDR2 (germline): SGHVS, FNYEAQ. V lost 5 bases, J lost 2 bases, and 11 bases stayed unmatched. The CDR3 is 17 residues long. The CDR3 sequence: CASSNRGEGRNTGELFF. DNA for the CDR3: TGTGCCAGCAGCAACCGCGGGGAGGGGCGCAACACCGGGGAGCTGTTTTTT.

The genes are TRBV4-2 and TRBJ2-1, with TRBD1 matching over 7 bases. The CDR3 spans 16 residues. Trimming at V came to 3 bases and at J to 2 bases, leaving 7 bases not matched to a gene. Germline CDR1 LGHNA, CDR2 YNFKEQ. In nucleotides, the CDR3 is TGTGCCAGCAGCCAGAGCGGACAGGATCCCTACAATGAGCAGTTCTTC. Amino acid sequence: CASSQSGQDPYNEQFF.

CDR3 DNA: TGTGCCATCAGCATGAACACTGAAGCTTTCTTT. Translating gives CAISMNTEAFF. J is TRBJ1-1 and V is TRBV10-3; D not resolved. V lost 6 bases, J lost 0 bases, and 2 bases lay in between. Germline CDR1 reads ENHRY; CDR2 reads SYGVKD. This CDR3 spans 11 amino acids.

V and J are TRBV11-2 and TRBJ2-7; tentatively, D is TRBD1 (7 bases). Germline CDR1 and CDR2: SGHAT and FQNNGV. The CDR3 has 13 residues. Trimming removed 3 bases from V and 2 bases from J, with 8 bases in between. CDR3 residues: CASSFRGAYEQYF. Written as DNA, the CDR3 is TGTGCCAGCAGCTTCAGGGGGGCCTACGAGCAGTACTTC.

This clone was found a few times. The chain carries TRBV4-1 and TRBJ1-3, with D hard to call. V gave up 2 bases and J gave up 4 bases, with 12 bases separating them. The CDR3 covers 15 residues. Germline V gene lookup returns CDR1 MGHRA and CDR2 YSYEKL. CDR3 loop: CASSQRGLGGNTIYF. CDR3 sequence (DNA): TGCGCCAGCAGCCAACGGGGTTTGGGGGGAAACACCATATATTTT.

The V and J genes are TRBV7-2 and TRBJ1-2, with 10 bases aligning to TRBD1. V shed 4 bases, J shed 4 bases, and the junction held 3 bases outside the gene matches. CDR1 is SGHTA, CDR2 FQGNSA, per germline. The CDR3 has 14 residues. The CDR3 protein is CASSSDRGPYGYTF. The CDR3 region has the DNA TGTGCCAGCAGCTCCGACAGGGGGCCCTATGGCTACACCTTC.

The chain is built from TRBV4-3 and TRBJ1-1, with no clear D. V dropped 4 bases and J dropped 4 bases, with 13 bases sitting between them. This CDR3 is built from 14 residues. Germline lookup yields CDR1 LGHNA and CDR2 YSLEER. CDR3 in DNA: TGCGCCAGCAGCCCCGGCACAGTCGGCACTGAAGCTTTCTTT. It specifies CASSPGTVGTEAFF.

The chain carries TRBV19 and TRBJ1-1; the D is unclear. Trimming took 8 bases from V and 3 from J, leaving 10 bases between them. This CDR3 has 12 amino acids. CDR1 LNHDA and CDR2 SQIVND come from the germline V gene (reference sequence). The CDR3 DNA follows: TGTGCCAGTCGCCCAGGCGACACTGAAGCTTTCTTT. Translating gives CASRPGDTEAFF.

V usage is TRBV5-6 and J usage is TRBJ1-4; D uncertain. Between the trimmed V and J ends, which lost 8 bases and 6 bases, there was a span of 17 bases. CDR1 and CDR2 from the germline V gene are SGHDT and YYEEEE. The CDR3 has 14 residues. CDR3 sequence (DNA): TGTGCCAGTAGGTCTGCTTCCGGGGATGAAAAACTGTTTTTT. Translated, it gives CASRSASGDEKLFF.

The chain recombines TRBV10-3 with TRBJ2-5, with D perhaps assigned TRBD1 or TRBD2 (5 bases each). The CDR3 runs to 11 residues. Germline CDR1 is ENHRY and CDR2 is SYGVKD. The germline V and J ends were trimmed by 8 bases and 3 bases, with 7 bases remaining between them. The CDR3 loop reads CAIGTEETQYF. The CDR3 nucleotides read TGTGCCATCGGGACCGAAGAGACCCAGTACTTC.

This chain links TRBV4-1 with TRBJ1-2; D possibly corresponds to TRBD1 (5 bases). V lost 0 bases and J lost 4, with 15 bases in between. This CDR3 has 16 residues. CDR1 is MGHRA and CDR2 is YSYEKL in the germline V gene. The DNA of the CDR3 is TGCGCCAGCAGCCAAGATAGGGGCAGGGATGGCTATGGCTACACCTTC. Translation: CASSQDRGRDGYGYTF.